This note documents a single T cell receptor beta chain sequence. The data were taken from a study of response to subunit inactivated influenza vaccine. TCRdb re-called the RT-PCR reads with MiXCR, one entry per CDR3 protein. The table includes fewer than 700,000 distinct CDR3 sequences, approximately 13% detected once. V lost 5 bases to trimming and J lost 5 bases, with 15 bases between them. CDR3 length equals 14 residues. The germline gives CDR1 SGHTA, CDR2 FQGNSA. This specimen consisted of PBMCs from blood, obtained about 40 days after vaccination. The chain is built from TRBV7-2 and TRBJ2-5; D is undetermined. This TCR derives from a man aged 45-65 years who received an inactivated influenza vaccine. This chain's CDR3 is CASSPMASSETQYF. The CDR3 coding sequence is TGTGCCAGCAGCCCCATGGCATCTTCGGAGACCCAGTACTTC. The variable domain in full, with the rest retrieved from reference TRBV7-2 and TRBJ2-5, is GAGVSQSPSNKVTEKGKDVELRCDPISGHTALYWYRQSLGQGLEFLIYFQGNSAPDKSGLPSDRFSAERTGGSVSTLTIQRTQQEDSAVYLCASSPMASSETQYFGPGTRLLVL.